This TCR beta chain was documented in a study of Tregs in tolerant kidney transplant recipients. This CDR3 is 14 amino acids long. CDR1 is SNHLY, CDR2 FYNNEI, per germline. V dropped 4 bases and J dropped 2 bases, with 12 bases sitting between them. Libraries were prepared by immunoSEQ multiplex PCR; TCRdb keeps only in-frame clonotypes and omits some of them. Its table records approximately 35,000 clones. Study-wide points: Activated donor B cell expansion appeared to reveal the most relevant donor-specific TCRbeta repertoire. Few patients were studied, so findings need validation in larger groups.

Points on this clone: The antigen remains undetermined. The CDR3 end lies 3 residues beyond the end of the read and is filled in from the germline J gene.

This chain links TRBV2 with TRBJ2-7; TRBD2 might be the D (5 bases). The source material was CD8+ T cells from blood, sampled before the transplant. This receptor was taken from a human donor who received a combined kidney and bone marrow transplant. The CDR3 DNA, read in part, is TGTGCCAGCAGTGCCCGCGGGTGGGCCTACGAG. Translated: CASSARGWAYE. The entire CDR3 sequence reads CASSARGWAYEQYF. The full variable domain, its missing parts supplied by reference TRBV2 and TRBJ2-7, is EPEVTQTPSHQVTQMGQEVILRCVPISNHLYFYWYRQILGQKVEFLVSFYNNEISEKSEIFDDQFSVERPDGSNFTLKIRSTKLEDSAMYFCASSARGWAYEQYFGPGTRLTVT.